Below, 25 T cell receptor beta chains from the same sample are listed, as sequenced in a study of shared clonotypes between healthy human individuals. Assay used: immunoSEQ multiplex PCR; TCRdb lists only in-frame clones, some missing. The sample carries over a million clones, around 97% recorded once. Sequences were obtained from naive CD4+ T cells sorted from blood. The subset was: CD45RA+ positively selected. These receptor sequences come from a man in his thirties or forties in good health.

V and J are TRBV9 and TRBJ2-7, with 10 bases matching TRBD1. V was clipped by 2 bases and J by 4 bases; unmatched bases: 9. The CDR3 covers 16 residues. Germline V CDR1 and CDR2: SGDLS, YYNGEE. CDR3 sequence: CASSVNPGQGIYEQYF. The CDR3 DNA sequence: TGTGCCAGCAGCGTCAATCCGGGACAGGGGATTTACGAGCAGTACTTC.

The chain recombines TRBV30 with TRBJ2-7, with D uncertain. The germline CDR1 and CDR2 sequences are GTSNPN and SVGIG (reference sequence). The CDR3 runs 15 residues. With 1 base removed from V and 1 base from J, the gap between germline ends came to 14 bases. The CDR3 region has the DNA TGTGCCTGGAGTGCCGAAGGGTTGAGGTCCTACGAGCAGTACTTC. This sequence encodes CAWSAEGLRSYEQYF.

The V gene is TRBV6-1, the J gene TRBJ1-2; D may be TRBD1 (5 bases). Between the trimmed V and J ends, which lost 1 base and 4 bases, there was a span of 7 bases. Germline lookup yields CDR1 MNHNS and CDR2 SASEGT. This CDR3 region has 13 residues. The chain's CDR3 is CASSEVGTYGYTF. CDR3 coding DNA: TGTGCCAGCAGTGAAGTTGGGACCTATGGCTACACCTTC.

V is TRBV2 and J is TRBJ2-3, with 7 bases that match TRBD2. V trimming: 8 bases; J trimming: 4 bases; junction bases outside the gene matches: 3. CDR3 length equals 12 residues. In germline, CDR1 is SNHLY, CDR2 FYNNEI. CDR3 region: CASGGSADTQYF. The CDR3 DNA follows: TGTGCCAGCGGCGGGAGCGCAGATACGCAGTATTTT. Together with reference TRBV2 and TRBJ2-3, the CDR3 gives the full variable domain: EPEVTQTPSHQVTQMGQEVILRCVPISNHLYFYWYRQILGQKVEFLVSFYNNEISEKSEIFDDQFSVERPDGSNFTLKIRSTKLEDSAMYFCASGGSADTQYFGPGTRLTVL.

This chain connects TRBV28 to TRBJ1-2, with 8 bases that match TRBD1. V lost 6 bases to trimming and J lost 6 bases; unmatched junction nucleotides: 3. The CDR3 totals 12 residues. Germline V CDR1 and CDR2: MDHEN, SYDVKM. This chain's CDR3 is CASSTGGNGYTF. The CDR3 DNA sequence: TGTGCCAGCAGCACAGGGGGAAATGGCTACACCTTC.

The table lists this clone with a few counts. The chain joins TRBV9 to TRBJ1-3; D is perhaps TRBD1 (6 bases). V shed 4 bases and J shed 0 bases, with 17 bases lying between them. CDR3 size: 17 residues. Germline CDR1 and CDR2: SGDLS and YYNGEE. The CDR3 bases are TGTGCCAGCAGCTCGACGACAGGACGTACCTCTGGAAACACCATATATTTT. It yields the protein CASSSTTGRTSGNTIYF.

This clone was detected only once. This chain uses TRBV5-1 with TRBJ2-4, with TRBD2 matching 7 bases. V lost 5 bases to trimming and J lost 0 bases; unmatched junction nucleotides: 8. In germline, CDR1 is SGHRS, CDR2 YFSETQ. The CDR3 sequence is 16 residues long. DNA for the CDR3: TGCGCCAGCAGTCCAACCCTAGCGGTAGCCAAAAACATTCAGTACTTC. It is translated as CASSPTLAVAKNIQYF.

J is TRBJ2-1 and V is TRBV2; D uncertain. CDR3 length: 13 amino acids. Looked up from germline, CDR1 is SNHLY and CDR2 is FYNNEI. Deletions cut 5 bases from V and 7 bases from J, with 12 bases between. CDR3 loop: CASSTARNNEQFF. In nucleotides, the CDR3 is TGTGCCAGCAGTACCGCCCGGAATAATGAGCAGTTCTTC.

This sequence joins TRBV25-1 and TRBJ1-2; D call uncertain. The V gene's germline CDR1 is MGHDK and CDR2 SYGVNS. V was cut by 5 bases and J by 0 bases, with 10 bases left in between. The CDR3 consists of 14 residues. This CDR3 reads CASSLWGTNYGYTF. The CDR3 bases are TGTGCCAGCAGTCTCTGGGGAACTAACTATGGCTACACCTTC.

The chain is built from TRBV13 and TRBJ2-5; no clear D gene. Germline V lookup: CDR1 PRHDT, CDR2 FYEKMQ (reference sequence). The CDR3 contains 13 residues. The germline V and J ends were trimmed by 6 bases and 10 bases, with 18 bases remaining between them. DNA for the CDR3: TGTGCCAGCAGTGCGAACGCCCCAGCGAGCCAGTACTTC. Residues: CASSANAPASQYF.

This rearrangement joins TRBV6-5 to TRBJ2-7; 9 bases are a match to TRBD2. The CDR3 has 12 amino acids. Germline CDR1 reads MNHEY; CDR2 reads SVGAGI. The V and J ends lost 8 bases and 7 bases, in that order; junction bases with no gene match: 6. CDR3 sequence (DNA): TGTGCCAGCGTAGCGGGGGTGTGGGAGCAGTACTTC. Its protein product is CASVAGVWEQYF.

V is TRBV5-1 and J is TRBJ1-4; perhaps TRBD1 as D (5 bases). With 3 bases removed from V and 4 bases from J, the gap between germline ends came to 13 bases. CDR1 SGHRS and CDR2 YFSETQ come from the germline V gene. The CDR3 runs to 15 residues. The CDR3 nucleotides read TGCGCCAGCAGCTGGGAGGGGACGGTTAATGAAAAACTGTTTTTT. As protein: CASSWEGTVNEKLFF.

CDR3 in amino acids: CASRPTSGTTYSGELFF. The DNA for the CDR3 is TGTGCCAGCAGACCGACTAGCGGGACCACTTATAGCGGGGAGCTGTTTTTT. The J gene is TRBJ2-2, the V gene TRBV28; 11 bases match TRBD2. The CDR3 contains 17 residues. The V gene's germline CDR1 is MDHEN and CDR2 SYDVKM. Trimming cost V 6 bases and J 7 bases; bases outside gene matches: 13.

This chain joins TRBV5-4 and TRBJ2-7; 13 positions agree with TRBD2. Trimming removed 4 bases from V and 7 bases from J; junction bases left unmatched: 2. Germline loops: CDR1 SGHNT, CDR2 YYREEE (reference sequence). The CDR3 runs to 13 residues. The CDR3 DNA reads TGTGCCAGCAGCCCGGGACTAGCGGGGGAGCAGTACTTC. It translates to CASSPGLAGEQYF.

The rearrangement uses TRBV28 and TRBJ2-7; D is possibly TRBD2 (5 bases). Germline loops: CDR1 MDHEN, CDR2 SYDVKM. The CDR3 is 17 residues long. The V end lost 3 bases, the J end lost 4 bases, and 22 bases lay between the germline ends. Written as DNA, the CDR3 is TGTGCCAGCAGTTTCTACAATCTAGCCCACGAAGGATACGAGCAGTACTTC. It specifies CASSFYNLAHEGYEQYF.

The chain has TRBV5-1 and TRBJ2-1; D ambiguous. Germline-derived CDR1 and CDR2 are SGHRS and YFSETQ. V lost 4 bases and J 15 bases, leaving 20 bases between the germline ends. The CDR3 is made up of 13 amino acids. The CDR3 DNA follows: TGCGCCAGCAGCGAACAGACCGCCGGCGTTACGTTCTTC. It codes for CASSEQTAGVTFF.

The V call is TRBV6-1, the J call TRBJ1-5; D unclear. Germline loops: CDR1 MNHNS, CDR2 SASEGT. The CDR3 sequence is 14 residues long. V shed 1 base and J shed 9 bases, with 13 bases lying between them. CDR3 amino acids: CASSEGVGSMPQHF. The DNA for the CDR3 is TGTGCCAGCAGTGAAGGAGTGGGCAGTATGCCCCAGCATTTT.

The chain combines TRBV25-1 with TRBJ2-2, with TRBD2 matching 7 bases. Losses at the gene ends were 3 bases for V and 6 bases for J; bases not matched to a gene: 7. The CDR3 sequence is 15 residues long. The germline V gene has CDR1 MGHDK and CDR2 SYGVNS. The CDR3 sequence is CASSDPGRHAGELFF. The CDR3 DNA follows: TGTGCCAGCAGTGATCCCGGGAGGCACGCCGGGGAGCTGTTTTTT.

The gene calls are TRBV2 and TRBJ2-7; 9 bases line up with TRBD1. The CDR3 covers 15 residues. Trimming cost V 6 bases and J 2 bases; bases outside gene matches: 8. Germline V CDR1 and CDR2: SNHLY, FYNNEI. The CDR3 DNA reads TGTGCCAGCAGGGCCCCCGGGACAGGGACCTACGAGCAGTACTTC. Translation: CASRAPGTGTYEQYF.

The genes are TRBV27 and TRBJ2-3; no reliable D call. Germline-derived CDR1 and CDR2 are MNHEY and SMNVEV (reference sequence). The V end was cut by 5 bases, the J end by 4 bases, with 16 bases between. The CDR3 runs 15 residues. The CDR3 spells CASSPRWANADTQYF. CDR3 DNA: TGTGCCAGCAGTCCCCGTTGGGCGAACGCAGATACGCAGTATTTT.

Points on this clone: The sample has other DNA sequences that encode this CDR3 too. The chain uses TRBV9 and TRBJ1-2, with 7 bases fitting TRBD1. V lost 3 bases to trimming and J lost 4 bases; unmatched junction nucleotides: 3. Germline CDR1 reads SGDLS; CDR2 reads YYNGEE. The CDR3 spans 13 residues. CDR3: CASSAPGGYGYTF. DNA for the CDR3: TGTGCCAGCAGCGCCCCAGGGGGCTATGGCTACACCTTC.

The V and J genes are TRBV28 and TRBJ1-2; 7 positions agree with TRBD1. Germline CDR1 MDHEN, CDR2 SYDVKM. V shed 5 bases and J 7 bases; nucleotides not matched to a gene: 7. The CDR3 has 13 residues. The CDR3 nucleotides are TGTGCCAGCAGTCCCGGGACAGTACGTGGCTACACCTTC. It encodes CASSPGTVRGYTF.

This clone is a singleton in its sample. This chain connects TRBV11-2 to TRBJ2-1; 9 bases are shared with TRBD1. This CDR3 contains 16 residues. The V gene's germline CDR1 is SGHAT and CDR2 FQNNGV. The V gene end was trimmed by 5 bases and the J gene end by 3 bases; junction bases not matched to a gene: 8. The CDR3 region is CASSQQGAYVYNEQFF. The CDR3 DNA reads TGTGCCAGCAGCCAACAGGGGGCCTACGTCTACAATGAGCAGTTCTTC.

This clone appeared a single time. The rearrangement joins TRBV5-1 to TRBJ2-7; 7 bases are shared with TRBD2. After removal of 0 bases from V and 0 bases from J, the junction contained 9 bases not matched to a gene. This CDR3 spans 17 amino acids. Germline assignment: CDR1 SGHRS and CDR2 YFSETQ. The CDR3 reads CASSLVVGGRDSYEQYF. As DNA, the CDR3 is TGCGCCAGCAGCTTGGTCGTTGGTGGGAGGGACTCCTACGAGCAGTACTTC.

The chain is built from TRBV28 and TRBJ2-1; D uncertain. The V and J ends lost 8 bases and 3 bases respectively, with 11 bases between them. Germline CDR1 MDHEN, CDR2 SYDVKM. The CDR3 loop spans 13 amino acids. CDR3 sequence reads: CASVPGYYNEQFF. The CDR3 coding sequence is TGTGCCAGCGTTCCAGGCTACTACAATGAGCAGTTCTTC.